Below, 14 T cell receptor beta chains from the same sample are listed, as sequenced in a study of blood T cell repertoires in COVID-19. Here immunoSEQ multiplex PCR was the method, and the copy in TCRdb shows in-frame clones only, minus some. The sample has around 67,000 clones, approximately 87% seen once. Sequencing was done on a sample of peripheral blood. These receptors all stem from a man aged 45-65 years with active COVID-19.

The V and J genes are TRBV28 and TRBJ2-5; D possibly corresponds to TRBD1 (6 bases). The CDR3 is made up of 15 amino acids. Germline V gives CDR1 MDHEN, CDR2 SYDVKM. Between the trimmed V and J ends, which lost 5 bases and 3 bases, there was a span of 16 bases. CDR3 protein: CASSGNREKKETQYF. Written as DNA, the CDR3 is TGTGCCAGCAGTGGGAACAGGGAAAAAAAAGAGACCCAGTACTTC.

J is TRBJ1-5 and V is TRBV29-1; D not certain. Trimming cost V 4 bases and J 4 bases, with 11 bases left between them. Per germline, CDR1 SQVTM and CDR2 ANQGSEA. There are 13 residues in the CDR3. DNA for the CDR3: TGCAGCGTTGGGGAGGGAAGAAATCAGCCCCAGCATTTT. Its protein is CSVGEGRNQPQHF.

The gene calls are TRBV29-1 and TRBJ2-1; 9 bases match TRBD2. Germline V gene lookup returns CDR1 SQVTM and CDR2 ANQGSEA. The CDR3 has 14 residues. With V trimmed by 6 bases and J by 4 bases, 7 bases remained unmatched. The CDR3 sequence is CSVHEREAYNEQFF. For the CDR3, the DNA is TGCAGCGTCCACGAGCGGGAGGCATACAATGAGCAGTTCTTC.

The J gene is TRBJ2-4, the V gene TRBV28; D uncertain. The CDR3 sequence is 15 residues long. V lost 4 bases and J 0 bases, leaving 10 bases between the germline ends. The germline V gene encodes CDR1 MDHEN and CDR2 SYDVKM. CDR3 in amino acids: CASSSLRIAKNIQYF. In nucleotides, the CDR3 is TGTGCCAGCAGTTCCCTTAGAATAGCCAAAAACATTCAGTACTTC. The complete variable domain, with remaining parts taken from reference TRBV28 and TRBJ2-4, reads DVKVTQSSRYLVKRTGEKVFLECVQDMDHENMFWYRQDPGLGLRLIYFSYDVKMKEKGDIPEGYSVSREKKERFSLILESASTNQTSMYLCASSSLRIAKNIQYFGAGTRLSVL.

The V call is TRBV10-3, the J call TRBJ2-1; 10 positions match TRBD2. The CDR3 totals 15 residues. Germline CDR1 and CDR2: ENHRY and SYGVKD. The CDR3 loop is CATCTGTSDYNEQFF. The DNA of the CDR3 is TGTGCTACATGTACCGGGACTAGCGACTACAATGAGCAGTTCTTC.

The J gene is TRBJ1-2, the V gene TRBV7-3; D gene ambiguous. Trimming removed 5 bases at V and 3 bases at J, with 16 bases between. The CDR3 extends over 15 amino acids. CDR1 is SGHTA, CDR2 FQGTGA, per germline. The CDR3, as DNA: TGTGCCAGCAGCCCCCGCGGGGTTAGGGACTATGGCTACACCTTC. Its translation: CASSPRGVRDYGYTF.

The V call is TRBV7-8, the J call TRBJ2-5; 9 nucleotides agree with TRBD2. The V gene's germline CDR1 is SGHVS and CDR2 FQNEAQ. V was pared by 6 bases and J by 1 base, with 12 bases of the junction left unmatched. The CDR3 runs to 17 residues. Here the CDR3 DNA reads TGTGCCAGCAGAACATCAGGGAGCGGGAGGCCCCAAGAGACCCAGTACTTC. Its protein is CASRTSGSGRPQETQYF.

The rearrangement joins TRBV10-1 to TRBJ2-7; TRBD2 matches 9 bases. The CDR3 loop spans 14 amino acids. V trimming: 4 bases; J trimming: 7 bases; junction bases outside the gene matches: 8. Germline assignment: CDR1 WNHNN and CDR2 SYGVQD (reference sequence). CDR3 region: CASSGGGGFGEQYF. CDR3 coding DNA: TGCGCCAGCAGTGGCGGGGGGGGATTTGGTGAGCAGTACTTC.

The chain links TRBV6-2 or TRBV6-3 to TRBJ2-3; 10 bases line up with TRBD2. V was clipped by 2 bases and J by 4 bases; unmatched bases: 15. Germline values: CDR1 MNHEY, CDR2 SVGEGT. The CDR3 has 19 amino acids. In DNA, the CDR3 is TGTGCCAGCAGTTACATCCCCGGGCTAGCGGGAGAGGAGGCAGATACGCAGTATTTT. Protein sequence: CASSYIPGLAGEEADTQYF.

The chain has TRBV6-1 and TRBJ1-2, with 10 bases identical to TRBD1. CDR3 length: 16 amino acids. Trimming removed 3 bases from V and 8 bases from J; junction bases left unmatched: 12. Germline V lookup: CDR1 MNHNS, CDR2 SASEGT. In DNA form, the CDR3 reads TGTGCCAGCAGTGACGGGGCCCGGGACAGGGGCCTGGGCTACACCTTC. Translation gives CASSDGARDRGLGYTF.

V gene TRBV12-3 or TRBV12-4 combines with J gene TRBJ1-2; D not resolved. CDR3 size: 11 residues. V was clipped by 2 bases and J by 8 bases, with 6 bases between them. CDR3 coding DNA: TGTGCCAGCAGTTTAAACGGGGGCTACACCTTC. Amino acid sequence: CASSLNGGYTF.

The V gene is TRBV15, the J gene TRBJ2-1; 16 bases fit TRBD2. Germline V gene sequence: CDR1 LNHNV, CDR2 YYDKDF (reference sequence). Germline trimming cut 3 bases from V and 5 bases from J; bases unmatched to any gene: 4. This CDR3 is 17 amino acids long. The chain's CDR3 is CATSRGLAGGKDNEQFF. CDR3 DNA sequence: TGTGCCACCAGCAGGGGACTAGCGGGAGGGAAAGACAATGAGCAGTTCTTC. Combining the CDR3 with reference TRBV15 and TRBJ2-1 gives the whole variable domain DAMVIQNPRYQVTQFGKPVTLSCSQTLNHNVMYWYQQKSSQAPKLLFHYYDKDFNNEADTPDNFQSRRPNTSFCFLDIRSPGLGDTAMYLCATSRGLAGGKDNEQFFGPGTRLTVL.

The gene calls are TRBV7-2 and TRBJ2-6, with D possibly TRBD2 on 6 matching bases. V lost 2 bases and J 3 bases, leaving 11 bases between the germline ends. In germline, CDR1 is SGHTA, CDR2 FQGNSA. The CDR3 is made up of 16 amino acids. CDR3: CASSLRREHGANVLTF. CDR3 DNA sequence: TGTGCCAGCAGCTTACGGAGGGAGCATGGGGCCAACGTCCTGACTTTC.

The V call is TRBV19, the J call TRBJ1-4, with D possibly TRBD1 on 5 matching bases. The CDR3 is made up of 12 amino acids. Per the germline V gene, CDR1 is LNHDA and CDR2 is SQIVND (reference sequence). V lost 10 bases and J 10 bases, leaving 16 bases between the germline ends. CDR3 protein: CATRGGGGKLFF. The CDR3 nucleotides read TGTGCCACTAGGGGAGGCGGTGGAAAACTGTTTTTT. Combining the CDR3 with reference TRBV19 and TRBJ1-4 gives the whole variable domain DGGITQSPKYLFRKEGQNVTLSCEQNLNHDAMYWYRQDPGQGLRLIYYSQIVNDFQKGDIAEGYSVSREKKESFPLTVTSAQKNPTAFYLCATRGGGGKLFFGSGTQLSVL.